This T cell receptor beta chain appears in the sequencing data of a study of tumor and adjacent non-tumor tissue in lung cancer. Broader study findings: Patients with more diverse tumor TCRs had worse survival.

As regards this clonotype: Antigen: not known. An end of the junction does not agree with germline; a read error may underlie this.

A modified ARM-PCR protocol with three rounds of nested PCR amplified TCRbeta. TCRdb independently ran MiXCR on the multiplex PCR reads; one entry per CDR3 protein. The sample has about 110,000 distinct CDR3 sequences, approximately 84% seen once. The template was RNA from unsorted bulk tissue. Germline loops: CDR1 SGHNT, CDR2 YYREEE (reference sequence). The length of the CDR3 is 14 residues. Sequenced material: lung tumor tissue. V gene TRBV5-4 combines with J gene TRBJ2-5; D gene ambiguous. The TCR sequence derives from a man between 70 and 80 years old with non-small cell lung cancer. The CDR3 protein is CACSAAGPQETQYF. In DNA, the CDR3 is TGTGCCTGCAGCGCCGCAGGACCGCAAGAGACACAGTACTTC.